One T cell receptor beta chain is described in this entry. The antigen remains undetermined. UMIs and a universal primer site were added when TCR cDNA was made by 5'RACE template switching. TCRdb redid the calling of the 5' RACE reads with MiXCR, one entry per CDR3 protein. The sample includes hundreds of thousands of distinct CDR3 sequences, under 25% of them seen just once. The germline CDR1 and CDR2 sequences are LNHNV and YYDKDF (reference sequence). The V gene lost 7 bases and the J gene lost 2 bases, with 18 bases spanning the gap. The CDR3 extends over 15 amino acids. This entry is derived from a study of T cells after yellow fever vaccination. About the research overall: Any fraction with a low cell number was prepared using SMART-Seq v4 Ultra Low Input. Study-wide findings and caveats: Post-booster repertoires again held most primary-vaccination clones (around 95% CD4, approximately 90% CD8).

The chain employs TRBV15 and TRBJ2-7, with a tentative D call TRBD1 (5 bases). The source is a man aged 30-40 years who received the YFV17D yellow fever vaccine. The sample was PBMCs, taken 15 days after the yellow fever booster vaccination. CDR3 loop: CATTYGRVVPYEQYF. CDR3 nucleotide sequence: TGTGCCACCACCTATGGCAGGGTAGTCCCCTACGAGCAGTACTTC.